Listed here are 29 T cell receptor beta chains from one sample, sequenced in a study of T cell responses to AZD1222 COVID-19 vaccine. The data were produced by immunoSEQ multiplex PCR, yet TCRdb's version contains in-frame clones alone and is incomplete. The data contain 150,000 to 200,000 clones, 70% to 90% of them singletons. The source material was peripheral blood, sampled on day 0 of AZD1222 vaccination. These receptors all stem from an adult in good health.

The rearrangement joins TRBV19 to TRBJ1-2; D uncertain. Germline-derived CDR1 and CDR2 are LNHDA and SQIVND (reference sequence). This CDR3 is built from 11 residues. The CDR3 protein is CVSDGIYGYTF. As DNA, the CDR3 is TGTGTTTCGGACGGGATTTATGGCTACACCTTC.

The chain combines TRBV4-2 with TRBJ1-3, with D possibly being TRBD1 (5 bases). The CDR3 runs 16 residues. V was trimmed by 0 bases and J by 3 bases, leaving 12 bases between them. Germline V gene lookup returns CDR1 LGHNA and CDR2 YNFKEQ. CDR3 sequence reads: CASSQDGGRRGNTIYF. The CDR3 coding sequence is TGTGCCAGCAGCCAAGATGGGGGTCGCCGTGGAAACACCATATATTTT.

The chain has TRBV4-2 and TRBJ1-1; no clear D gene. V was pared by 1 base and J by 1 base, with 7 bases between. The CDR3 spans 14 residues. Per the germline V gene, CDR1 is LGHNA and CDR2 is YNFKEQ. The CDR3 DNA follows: TGTGCCAGCAGCCAAGGGGTAGGGAACACTGAAGCTTTCTTT. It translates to CASSQGVGNTEAFF.

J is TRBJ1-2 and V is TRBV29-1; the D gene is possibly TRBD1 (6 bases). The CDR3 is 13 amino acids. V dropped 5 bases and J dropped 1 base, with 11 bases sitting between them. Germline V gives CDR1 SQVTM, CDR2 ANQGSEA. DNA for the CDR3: TGCAGCGTTAGGGGGGAGATTAACTATGGCTACACCTTC. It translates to CSVRGEINYGYTF.

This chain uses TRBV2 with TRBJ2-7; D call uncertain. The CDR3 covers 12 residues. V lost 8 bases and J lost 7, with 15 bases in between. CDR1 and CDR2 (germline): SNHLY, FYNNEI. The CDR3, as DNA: TGTGCCAGCCGTCATCGACCTAAAGAGCAGTACTTC. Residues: CASRHRPKEQYF.

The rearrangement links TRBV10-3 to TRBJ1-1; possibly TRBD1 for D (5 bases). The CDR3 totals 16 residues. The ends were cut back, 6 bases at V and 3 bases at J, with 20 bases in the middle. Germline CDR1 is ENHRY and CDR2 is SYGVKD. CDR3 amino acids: CAISKLRDGWDTEAFF. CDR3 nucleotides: TGTGCCATCAGCAAGCTAAGGGACGGCTGGGACACTGAAGCTTTCTTT.

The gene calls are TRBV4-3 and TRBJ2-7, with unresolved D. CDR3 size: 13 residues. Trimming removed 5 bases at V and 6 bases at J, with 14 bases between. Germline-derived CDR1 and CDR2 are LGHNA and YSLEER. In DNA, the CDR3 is TGCGCCAGCAGCTACCAAGACGGGCCCGAGCAGTACTTC. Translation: CASSYQDGPEQYF.

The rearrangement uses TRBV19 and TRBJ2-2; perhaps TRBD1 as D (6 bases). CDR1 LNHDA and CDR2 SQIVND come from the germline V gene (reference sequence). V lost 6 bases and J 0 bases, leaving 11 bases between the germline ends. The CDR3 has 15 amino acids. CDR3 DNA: TGTGCCAGTAGCAGGGGAGCGGCGAACACCGGGGAGCTGTTTTTT. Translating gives CASSRGAANTGELFF. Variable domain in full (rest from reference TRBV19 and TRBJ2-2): DGGITQSPKYLFRKEGQNVTLSCEQNLNHDAMYWYRQDPGQGLRLIYYSQIVNDFQKGDIAEGYSVSREKKESFPLTVTSAQKNPTAFYLCASSRGAANTGELFFGEGSRLTVL.

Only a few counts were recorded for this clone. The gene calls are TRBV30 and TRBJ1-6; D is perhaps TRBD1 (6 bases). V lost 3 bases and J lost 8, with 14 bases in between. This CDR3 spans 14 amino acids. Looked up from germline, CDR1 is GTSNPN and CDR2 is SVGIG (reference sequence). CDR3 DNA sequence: TGTGCCTGGAGAATAGGACAGCTAGATTCACCCCTCCACTTT. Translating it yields CAWRIGQLDSPLHF.

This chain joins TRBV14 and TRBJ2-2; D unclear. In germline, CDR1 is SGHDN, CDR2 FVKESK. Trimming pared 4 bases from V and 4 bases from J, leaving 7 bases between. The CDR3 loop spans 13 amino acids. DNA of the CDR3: TGTGCCAGCAGCCTACAGTTCACCGGGGAGCTGTTTTTT. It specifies CASSLQFTGELFF.

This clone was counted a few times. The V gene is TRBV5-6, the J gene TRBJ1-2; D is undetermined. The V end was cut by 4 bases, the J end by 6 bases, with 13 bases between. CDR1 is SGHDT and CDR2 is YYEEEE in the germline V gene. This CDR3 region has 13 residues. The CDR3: CASSPARRDGYTF. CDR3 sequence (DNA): TGTGCCAGCAGCCCCGCCCGACGGGATGGCTACACCTTC.

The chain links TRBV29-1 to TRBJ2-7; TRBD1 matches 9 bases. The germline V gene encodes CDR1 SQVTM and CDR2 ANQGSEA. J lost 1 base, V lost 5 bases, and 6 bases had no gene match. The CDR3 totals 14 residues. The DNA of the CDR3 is TGCAGCGTTTCGGACAGGGGATGGTCCTACGAGCAGTACTTC. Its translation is CSVSDRGWSYEQYF.

In DNA, the CDR3 is TGTGCCTGGACAGGGGAGAGACGCTATGGCTACACCTTC. Amino acids: CAWTGERRYGYTF. The chain has TRBV30 and TRBJ1-2, with D tentatively TRBD1 (6 bases). The V gene lost 4 bases and the J gene lost 4 bases, with 13 bases spanning the gap. The germline CDR1 and CDR2 sequences are GTSNPN and SVGIG (reference sequence). This CDR3 comprises 13 residues.

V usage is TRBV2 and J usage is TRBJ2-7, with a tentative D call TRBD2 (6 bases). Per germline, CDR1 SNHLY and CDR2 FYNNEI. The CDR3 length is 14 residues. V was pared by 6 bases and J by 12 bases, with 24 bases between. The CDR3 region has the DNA TGTGCCAGCAGCGGTGGGACTGCTGGATTGGGGCGGTACTTC. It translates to CASSGGTAGLGRYF.

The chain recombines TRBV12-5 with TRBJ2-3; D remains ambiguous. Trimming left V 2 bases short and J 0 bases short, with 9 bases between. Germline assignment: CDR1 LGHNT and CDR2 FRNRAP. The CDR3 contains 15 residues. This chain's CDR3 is CASGLPTPSTDTQYF. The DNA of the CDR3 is TGTGCTAGTGGTTTGCCCACTCCTAGCACAGATACGCAGTATTTT. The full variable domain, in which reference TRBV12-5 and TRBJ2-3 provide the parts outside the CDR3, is DARVTQTPRHKVTEMGQEVTMRCQPILGHNTVFWYRQTMMQGLELLAYFRNRAPLDDSGMPKDRFSAEMPDATLATLKIQPSEPRDSAVYFCASGLPTPSTDTQYFGPGTRLTVL.

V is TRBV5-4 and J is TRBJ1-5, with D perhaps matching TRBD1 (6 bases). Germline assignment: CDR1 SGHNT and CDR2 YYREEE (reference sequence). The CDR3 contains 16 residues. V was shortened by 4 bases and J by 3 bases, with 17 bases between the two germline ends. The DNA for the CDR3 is TGTGCCAGCAGCAATACAGGGAGGGGGGTCAATCAGCCCCAGCATTTT. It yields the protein CASSNTGRGVNQPQHF.

CDR3 coding DNA: TGTGCCAGCAGTTACTCGGGGGGTGGAGGCGAGCAGTTCTTC. Its translation: CASSYSGGGGEQFF. The rearrangement links TRBV6-5 to TRBJ2-1, with D perhaps matching TRBD2 (6 bases). CDR1 and CDR2 (germline): MNHEY, SVGAGI. V lost 0 bases to trimming and J lost 10 bases, with 13 bases between them. This CDR3 region has 14 residues.

CDR3 DNA sequence: TGTGCCAGCATTGGCCGTTCACAGGGCCCGGGGACTGAAGCTTTCTTT. The encoded protein is CASIGRSQGPGTEAFF. The chain is built from TRBV7-9 and TRBJ1-1; a weak D match, TRBD1 (6 bases). The ends were cut back, 7 bases at V and 5 bases at J, with 23 bases in the middle. CDR1 and CDR2 (germline): SEHNR, FQNEAQ (reference sequence). The CDR3 length is 16 residues.

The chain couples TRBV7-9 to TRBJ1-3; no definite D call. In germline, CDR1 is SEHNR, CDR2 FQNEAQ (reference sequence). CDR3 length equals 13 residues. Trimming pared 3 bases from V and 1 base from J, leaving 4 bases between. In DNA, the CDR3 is TGTGCCAGCAGCTTCGGATCTGGAAACACCATATATTTT. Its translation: CASSFGSGNTIYF.

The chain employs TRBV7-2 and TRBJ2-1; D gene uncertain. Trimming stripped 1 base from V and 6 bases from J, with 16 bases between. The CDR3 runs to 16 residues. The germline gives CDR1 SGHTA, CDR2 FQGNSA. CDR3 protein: CASSLDDASFVNEQFF. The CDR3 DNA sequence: TGTGCCAGCAGCTTAGACGACGCTTCCTTTGTCAATGAGCAGTTCTTC.

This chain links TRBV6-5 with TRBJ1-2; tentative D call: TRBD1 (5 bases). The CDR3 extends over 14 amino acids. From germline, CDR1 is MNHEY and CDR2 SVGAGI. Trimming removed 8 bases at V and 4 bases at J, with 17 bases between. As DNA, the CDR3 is TGTGCCAGCGCGAAAATAGGGGTGGGCTATGGCTACACCTTC. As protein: CASAKIGVGYGYTF.

The CDR3 loop is CASSDLQGGSEAFF. The CDR3 nucleotides are TGTGCCAGCAGTGATTTACAGGGAGGCTCTGAAGCTTTCTTT. The chain combines TRBV6-1 with TRBJ1-1; TRBD1 is a possible D gene (6 bases). Germline V gives CDR1 MNHNS, CDR2 SASEGT. CDR3 size: 14 residues. The ends were cut back, 3 bases at V and 6 bases at J, with 14 bases in the middle.

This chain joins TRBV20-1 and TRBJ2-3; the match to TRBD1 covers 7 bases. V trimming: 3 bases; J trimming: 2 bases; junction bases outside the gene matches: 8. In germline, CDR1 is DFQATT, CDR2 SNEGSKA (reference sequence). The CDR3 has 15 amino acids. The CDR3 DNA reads TGCAGTGCTAGTACAGGACAGGTCATCACAGATACGCAGTATTTT. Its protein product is CSASTGQVITDTQYF.

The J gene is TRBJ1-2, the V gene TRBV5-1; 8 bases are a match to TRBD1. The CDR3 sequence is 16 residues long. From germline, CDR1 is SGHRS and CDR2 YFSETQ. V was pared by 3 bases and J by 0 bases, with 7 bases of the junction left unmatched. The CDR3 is CASSSDRAFSNYGYTF. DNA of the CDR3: TGCGCCAGCAGCTCGGACAGGGCATTTTCTAACTATGGCTACACCTTC.

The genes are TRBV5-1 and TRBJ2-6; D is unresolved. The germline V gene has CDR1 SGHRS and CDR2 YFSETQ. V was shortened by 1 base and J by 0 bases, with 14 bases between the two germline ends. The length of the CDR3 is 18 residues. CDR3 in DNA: TGCGCCAGCAGCTTGTTTGCAGGAGCCAACTCTGGGGCCAACGTCCTGACTTTC. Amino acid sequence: CASSLFAGANSGANVLTF.

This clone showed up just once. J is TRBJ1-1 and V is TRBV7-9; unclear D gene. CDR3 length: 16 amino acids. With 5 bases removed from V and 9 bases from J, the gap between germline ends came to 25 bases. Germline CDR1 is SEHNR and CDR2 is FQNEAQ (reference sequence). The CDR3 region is CASSSPPRRDNHKAFF. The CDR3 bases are TGTGCCAGCAGCAGCCCCCCGAGGCGGGATAATCATAAAGCTTTCTTT.

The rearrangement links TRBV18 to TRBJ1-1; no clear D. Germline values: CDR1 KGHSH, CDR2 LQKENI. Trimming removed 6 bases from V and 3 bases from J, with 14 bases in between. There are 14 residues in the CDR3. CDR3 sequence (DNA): TGTGCCAGCTCGTACCGACCTGGCGACACTGAAGCTTTCTTT. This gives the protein CASSYRPGDTEAFF.

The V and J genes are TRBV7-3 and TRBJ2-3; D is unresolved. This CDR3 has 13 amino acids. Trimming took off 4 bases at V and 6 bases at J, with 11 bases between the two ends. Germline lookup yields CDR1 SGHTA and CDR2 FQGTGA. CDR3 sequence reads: CASSSSLEDTQYF. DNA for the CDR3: TGTGCCAGCAGCTCCAGTCTGGAGGATACGCAGTATTTT.

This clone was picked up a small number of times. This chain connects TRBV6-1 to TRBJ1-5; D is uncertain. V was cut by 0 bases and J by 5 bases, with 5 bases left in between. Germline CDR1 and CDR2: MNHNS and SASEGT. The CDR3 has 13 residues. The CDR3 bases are TGTGCCAGCAGTGAAGCCGAATATCAGCCCCAGCATTTT. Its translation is CASSEAEYQPQHF.